This TCR beta chain was recorded in a study of shared clonotypes between healthy human individuals. V was trimmed by 4 bases and J by 9 bases, leaving 22 bases between them. Germline assignment: CDR1 SGHDT and CDR2 YYEEEE. This CDR3 is 15 amino acids long. This clone was picked up one time. The assay was carried out at the deep level. Unsorted PBMC DNA was sequenced on ten immunoSEQ deep assay plates. Some clones are missing from TCRdb's copy, which holds only in-frame ones; the method was immunoSEQ multiplex PCR. The sample consists of 450,000 to 500,000 clones, around 85% of them appearing once. The specimen was PBMCs. The clonotype originates from a woman in her thirties or forties in good health. Some clones in this sample may be carry-over from other donors' samples. V and J are TRBV5-6 and TRBJ1-2, with D possibly matching TRBD1 (6 bases). The CDR3: CASSHPDRTTRSYTF. The CDR3 DNA reads TGTGCCAGCAGCCACCCTGACAGGACAACCAGGAGCTACACCTTC.